These T cell receptor beta chains were read from a single sample in a study of cytomegalovirus exposure and HLA in healthy donors. Generated by immunoSEQ multiplex PCR, the TCRdb table keeps only in-frame clones and is missing some. The sample has about 84,000 clones; roughly 61% are singletons. The source material was PBMCs. The origin of the receptors is a woman aged 40 to 50 in good health and CMV-seropositive. Each CDR3 is given without its conserved first and last residue.

j_call v_call cdr3_aa
TRBJ2-2 TRBV2 ASSVGSWAGELF
TRBJ2-5 TRBV18 ASSRDRMETQY
TRBJ2-3 TRBV4-3 ASSQDKRRTDTQY
TRBJ2-5 TRBV5-1 ASSEGGPQWETQY
TRBJ2-7 TRBV27 ASSLTNAGGVSYEQY
TRBJ2-3 TRBV30 AWSVLQPGGTQY
TRBJ1-1 TRBV5-1 ASSQVFGTEAF
TRBJ2-7 TRBV5-1 ASSWAPGGDEQY
TRBJ2-1 TRBV7-2 ASSLAYSYNEQF
TRBJ2-7 TRBV13 ASSQGGYYEQY
TRBJ2-5 TRBV5-1 ASSIGQGAETQY
TRBJ2-3 TRBV5-1 ASSFPGGSTDTQY
TRBJ2-7 TRBV6-5 ASSYAGQGEYEQY
TRBJ2-3 TRBV5-4 ASSRKLGGGTDTQY
TRBJ2-7 TRBV6-5 ASANSYEQY
TRBJ2-1 TRBV5-4 ASSLWGGGGANEQF
TRBJ1-1 TRBV5-4 ASSPTTGAHTEAF